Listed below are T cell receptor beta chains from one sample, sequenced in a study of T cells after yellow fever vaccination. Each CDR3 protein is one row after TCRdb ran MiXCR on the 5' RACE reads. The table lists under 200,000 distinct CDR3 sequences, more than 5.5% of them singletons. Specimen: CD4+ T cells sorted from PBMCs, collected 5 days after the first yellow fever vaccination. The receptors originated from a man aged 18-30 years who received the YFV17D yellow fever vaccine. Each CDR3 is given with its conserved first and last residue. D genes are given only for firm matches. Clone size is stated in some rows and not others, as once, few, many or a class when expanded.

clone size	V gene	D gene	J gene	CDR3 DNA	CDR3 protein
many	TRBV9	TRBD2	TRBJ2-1	TGTGCCAGCAGCCGGGGGGGCAAATACAATGAGCAGTTCTTC	CASSRGGKYNEQFF
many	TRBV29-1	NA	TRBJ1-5	TGCAGCGTTGTACAGGGCCTCAATCAGCCCCAGCATTTT	CSVVQGLNQPQHF
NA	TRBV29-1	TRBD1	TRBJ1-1	TGCAGCGTCGGGACAGTGACTGAAGCTTTCTTT	CSVGTVTEAFF
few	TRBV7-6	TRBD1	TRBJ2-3	TGTGCCAGCAGCTTAGTTGGGGGGACAGGCGAAGATACGCAGTATTTT	CASSLVGGTGEDTQYF
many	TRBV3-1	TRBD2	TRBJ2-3	TGTGCCAGCAGCCAAGGGTCCGCTAGCGGGGGGTTAGATACGCAGTATTTT	CASSQGSASGGLDTQYF
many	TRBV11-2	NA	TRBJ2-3	TGTGCCAGCAGCTTAGATGTTTTTAAGGTGCCCACGCAGTATTTT	CASSLDVFKVPTQYF
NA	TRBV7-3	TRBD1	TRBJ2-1	TGTGCCAGCAGGGGGACAGGGATGGATGAGCAGTTCTTC	CASRGTGMDEQFF
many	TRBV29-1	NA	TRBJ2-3	TGCAGCCTCATCTTTGCAGATACGCAGTATTTT	CSLIFADTQYF
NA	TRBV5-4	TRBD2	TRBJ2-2	TGTGCCAGCAGCTTGGGGCTAGCGGGGTCCGCCGGGGAGCTGTTTTTT	CASSLGLAGSAGELFF
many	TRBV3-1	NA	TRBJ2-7	TGTGCCAGCAGCCAAGGCAGTATCTACGAGCAGTACTTC	CASSQGSIYEQYF
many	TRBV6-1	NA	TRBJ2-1	TGTGCCAGCAGTGAAGCCATCAGGGTGAGTGAGCAGTTCTTC	CASSEAIRVSEQFF
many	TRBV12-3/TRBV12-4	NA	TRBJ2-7	TGTGCCAGCAGTTTGGACACTACCTACGAGCAGTACTTC	CASSLDTTYEQYF
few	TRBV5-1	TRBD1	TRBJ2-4	TGCGCCAGCAGCGGATGGACAGGGGACAAAAACATTCAGTACTTC	CASSGWTGDKNIQYF